A single sample gave rise to the 13 T cell receptor beta chains below, sequenced in a study of regulatory T cells in long-lasting Graves disease. Stated time point: newly diagnosed GD, antithyroid drugs for less than 3 months. PBMC RNA was the source of the TCR library. CDR3-region Arm-PCR and iRepertoire HTBI primers produced the TCR beta libraries. One entry per CDR3 protein results from TCRdb running MiXCR on the multiplex PCR reads. The sample has some 370,000 distinct CDR3 sequences; 12% are singletons. In addition, the sample was reused for a study of T cells in Graves' hyperthyroidism and ophthalmopathy.

The specimen comprised peripheral blood mononuclear cells (PBMCs), sampled at new diagnosis, from a patient treated with antithyroid drugs. The source of these receptors is a woman aged 18 to 35 with Graves disease.

This clonotype has at least ten counts. The chain recombines TRBV6-1 with TRBJ2-7; 14 bases fit TRBD2. The CDR3 spans 16 residues. V shed 8 bases, J shed 1 base, and the junction held 7 bases outside the gene matches. Germline-derived CDR1 and CDR2 are MNHNS and SASEGT. The CDR3 sequence is CASVGLAGAQSYEQYF. CDR3 coding DNA: TGTGCCAGCGTGGGACTAGCGGGAGCTCAGTCCTACGAGCAGTACTTC.

For the CDR3, the DNA is TGCAGTCCCTCTAGCCCGCGGGGGGGAAGAAACATTCAGTACTTC. This translates into CSPSSPRGGRNIQYF. The V and J genes are TRBV20-1 and TRBJ2-4, with 9 positions matching TRBD2. The CDR3 totals 15 residues. V lost 8 bases and J lost 6; bases outside the gene matches: 14. The V gene's germline CDR1 is DFQATT and CDR2 SNEGSKA (reference sequence).

This clonotype has ten or more counts. This sequence joins TRBV27 and TRBJ2-2, with 8 bases lining up with TRBD2. The germline V gene has CDR1 MNHEY and CDR2 SMNVEV (reference sequence). The CDR3 loop spans 16 amino acids. The trim removed 6 bases at V and 0 bases at J, leaving 6 bases unmatched. The CDR3 DNA follows: TGTGCCAGCAGGGACAGACTAGCGACGAACACCGGGGAGCTGTTTTTT. It is translated as CASRDRLATNTGELFF.

This sequence joins TRBV6-2 or TRBV6-3 and TRBJ1-5, with D tentatively TRBD1 (6 bases). V lost 2 bases and J lost 5, with 13 bases in between. Germline V gene data show CDR1 as MNHEY and CDR2 as SVGEGT. The CDR3 loop spans 15 amino acids. The CDR3 nucleotides read TGTGCCAGCAGTTACGGGGGGGCCGGTCATCAGCCCCAGCATTTT. This gives the protein CASSYGGAGHQPQHF.

This clonotype was detected many times. The CDR3 region is CSARTSGRRPSYNEQFF. CDR3 bases: TGCAGTGCTAGGACTAGCGGGAGACGGCCTTCCTACAATGAGCAGTTCTTC. The rearrangement uses TRBV20-1 and TRBJ2-1; 12 bases are a match to TRBD2. V lost 3 bases, J lost 1 base, and 7 bases stayed unmatched. Germline CDR1 reads DFQATT; CDR2 reads SNEGSKA (reference sequence). The CDR3 is 17 amino acids.

This clonotype has at least ten counts. The V gene is TRBV20-1, the J gene TRBJ2-1, with D possibly TRBD2 on 6 matching bases. CDR1 and CDR2 (germline): DFQATT, SNEGSKA (reference sequence). V was shortened by 6 bases and J by 9 bases, with 21 bases between the two germline ends. This CDR3 comprises 14 residues. The CDR3 loop reads CSAGRDFSFPEQFF. CDR3 coding DNA: TGCAGTGCGGGGCGGGACTTTTCCTTCCCTGAGCAGTTCTTC.

This clonotype was recorded a few times. This chain connects TRBV11-1 to TRBJ1-6; no firm D call. V was trimmed by 2 bases and J by 9 bases, leaving 11 bases between them. The germline gives CDR1 SGHAT, CDR2 FQDESV (reference sequence). This CDR3 has 14 residues. CDR3 DNA sequence: TGTGCCAGCAGCTTATATGCCTCAGTTTCACCCCTCCACTTT. Residues: CASSLYASVSPLHF.

This clonotype appeared a few times. The V and J genes are TRBV15 and TRBJ1-2, with D possibly being TRBD1 (5 bases). The CDR3 consists of 15 residues. Germline-derived CDR1 and CDR2 are LNHNV and YYDKDF (reference sequence). With 5 bases removed from V and 1 base from J, the gap between germline ends came to 14 bases. The CDR3 DNA reads TGTGCCACCAGCGGGGCTGGGGAGAATAACTATGGCTACACCTTC. Its protein is CATSGAGENNYGYTF.

CDR3 loop: CASSQDRAGGMTGELFF. The CDR3 DNA is TGTGCCAGCAGCCAAGATCGAGCGGGGGGGATGACCGGGGAGCTGTTTTTT. This chain links TRBV3-1 with TRBJ2-2, with 10 nucleotides matching TRBD2. Per the germline V gene, CDR1 is LGHDT and CDR2 is YNNKEL (reference sequence). After removal of 0 bases from V and 5 bases from J, the junction contained 6 bases not matched to a gene. There are 17 residues in the CDR3.

This rearrangement joins TRBV20-1 to TRBJ2-7; 9 bases are shared with TRBD1. V shed 0 bases and J 0 bases; nucleotides not matched to a gene: 6. The CDR3 spans 16 residues. Germline CDR1 is DFQATT and CDR2 is SNEGSKA (reference sequence). CDR3 bases: TGCAGTGCTAGAGACTCCGGGACAGGGTCCTCCTACGAGCAGTACGTC. Residues: CSARDSGTGSSYEQYV.

This clonotype occurred many times. The chain couples TRBV20-1 to TRBJ2-7, with D perhaps given as TRBD1 or TRBD2 (5 bases each). The germline CDR1 and CDR2 sequences are DFQATT and SNEGSKA (reference sequence). This CDR3 comprises 11 residues. Trimming left V 8 bases short and J 6 bases short, with 14 bases between. CDR3 sequence reads: CSLGVEVEQYF. CDR3 in DNA: TGCAGTTTAGGGGTGGAGGTCGAGCAGTACTTC.

This clonotype has a count of ten or more. CDR3 DNA sequence: TGTGCCAGCAGCCAAGACGGGCTAGCGACCTCAGCCAAAAACATTCAGTACTTC. Amino acid sequence: CASSQDGLATSAKNIQYF. The V call is TRBV14, the J call TRBJ2-4, with D perhaps matching TRBD2 (6 bases). Between the trimmed V and J ends, which lost 0 bases and 0 bases, there was a span of 15 bases. CDR3 length: 18 amino acids. Looked up from germline, CDR1 is SGHDN and CDR2 is FVKESK.

This clonotype was detected many times. The CDR3 DNA reads TGTGCCAGCAGTTACCGGCCCTGGGGGCTTCAGGAGTCGGCAGATACGCAGTATTTT. Translating it yields CASSYRPWGLQESADTQYF. This rearrangement joins TRBV6-2 or TRBV6-3 to TRBJ2-3; maybe TRBD1 (6 bases). The CDR3 is made up of 19 amino acids. V lost 2 bases and J lost 4, with 25 bases in between. From germline, CDR1 is MNHEY and CDR2 SVGEGT.